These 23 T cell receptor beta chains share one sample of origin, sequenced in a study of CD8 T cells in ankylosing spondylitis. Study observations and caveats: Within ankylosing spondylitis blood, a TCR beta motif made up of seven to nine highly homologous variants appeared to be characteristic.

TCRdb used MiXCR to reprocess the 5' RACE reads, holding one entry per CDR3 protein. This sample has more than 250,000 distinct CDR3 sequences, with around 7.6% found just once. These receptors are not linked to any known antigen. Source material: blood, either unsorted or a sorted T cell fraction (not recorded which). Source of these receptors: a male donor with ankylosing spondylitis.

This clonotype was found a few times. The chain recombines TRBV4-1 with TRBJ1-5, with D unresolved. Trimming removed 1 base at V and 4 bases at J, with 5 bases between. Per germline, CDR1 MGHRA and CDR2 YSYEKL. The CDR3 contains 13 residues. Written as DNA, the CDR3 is TGCGCCAGCAGCCAAGCCACAAATCAGCCCCAGCATTTT. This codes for CASSQATNQPQHF.

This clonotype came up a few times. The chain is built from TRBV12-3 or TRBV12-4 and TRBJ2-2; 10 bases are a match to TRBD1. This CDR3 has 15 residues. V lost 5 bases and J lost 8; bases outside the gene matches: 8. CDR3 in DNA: TGTGCCAGCAGTCCGGGACAGGGGTTGGCGGGGGAGCTGTTTTTT. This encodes CASSPGQGLAGELFF.

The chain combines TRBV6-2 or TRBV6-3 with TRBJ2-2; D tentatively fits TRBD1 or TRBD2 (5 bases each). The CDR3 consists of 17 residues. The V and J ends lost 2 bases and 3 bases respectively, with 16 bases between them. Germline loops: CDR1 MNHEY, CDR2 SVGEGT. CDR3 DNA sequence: TGTGCCAGCAGTTACCCTACCACTAGGGGATACACCGGGGAGCTGTTTTTT. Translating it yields CASSYPTTRGYTGELFF.

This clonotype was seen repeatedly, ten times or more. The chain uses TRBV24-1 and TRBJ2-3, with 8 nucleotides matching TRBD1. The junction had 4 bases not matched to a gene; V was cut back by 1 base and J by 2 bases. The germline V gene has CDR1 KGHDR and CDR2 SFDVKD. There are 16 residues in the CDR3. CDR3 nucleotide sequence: TGTGCCACCAGTGATTTACGGACAGGGTCCACAGATACGCAGTATTTT. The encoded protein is CATSDLRTGSTDTQYF.

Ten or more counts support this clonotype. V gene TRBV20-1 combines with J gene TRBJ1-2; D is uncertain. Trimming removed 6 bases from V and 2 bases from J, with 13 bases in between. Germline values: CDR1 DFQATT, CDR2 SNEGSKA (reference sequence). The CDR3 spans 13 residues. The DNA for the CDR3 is TGCAGTGCAACCCAGTGGGGAAACTATGGCTACACCTTC. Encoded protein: CSATQWGNYGYTF.

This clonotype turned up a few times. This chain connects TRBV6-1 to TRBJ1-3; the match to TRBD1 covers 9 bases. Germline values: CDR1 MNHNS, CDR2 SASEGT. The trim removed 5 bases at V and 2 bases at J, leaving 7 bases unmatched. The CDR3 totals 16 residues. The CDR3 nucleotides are TGTGCCAGCAGTAAACCGGGACAGGGCACTGGAAACACCATATATTTT. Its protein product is CASSKPGQGTGNTIYF.

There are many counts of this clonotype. The CDR3 region has the DNA TGCAGCGTTGACCCAGGGGCGAACACCGGGGAGCTGTTTTTT. Its protein product is CSVDPGANTGELFF. The gene calls are TRBV29-1 and TRBJ2-2, with D possibly TRBD1 on 6 matching bases. Between the trimmed V and J ends, which lost 3 bases and 0 bases, there was a span of 8 bases. The CDR3 sequence is 14 residues long. Germline CDR1 and CDR2: SQVTM and ANQGSEA.

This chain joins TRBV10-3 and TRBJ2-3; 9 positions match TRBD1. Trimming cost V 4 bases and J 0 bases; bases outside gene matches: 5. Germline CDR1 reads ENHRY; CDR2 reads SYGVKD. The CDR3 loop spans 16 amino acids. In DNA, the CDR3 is TGTGCCATCAGTGGGCCGGGACAGGGAAGCACAGATACGCAGTATTTT. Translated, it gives CAISGPGQGSTDTQYF.

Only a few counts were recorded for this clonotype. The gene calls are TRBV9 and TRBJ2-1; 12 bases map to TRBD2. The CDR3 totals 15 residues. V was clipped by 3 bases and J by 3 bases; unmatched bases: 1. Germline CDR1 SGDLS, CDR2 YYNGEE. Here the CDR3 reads CASSGGLAGYNEQFF. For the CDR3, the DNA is TGTGCCAGCAGCGGGGGACTAGCGGGCTACAATGAGCAGTTCTTC.

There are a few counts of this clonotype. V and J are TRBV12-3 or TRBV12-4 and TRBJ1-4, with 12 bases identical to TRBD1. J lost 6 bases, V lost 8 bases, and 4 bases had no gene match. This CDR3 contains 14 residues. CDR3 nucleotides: TGTGCCAGCGGGGGACAGGGGGCTCATGAAAAACTGTTTTTT. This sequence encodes CASGGQGAHEKLFF.

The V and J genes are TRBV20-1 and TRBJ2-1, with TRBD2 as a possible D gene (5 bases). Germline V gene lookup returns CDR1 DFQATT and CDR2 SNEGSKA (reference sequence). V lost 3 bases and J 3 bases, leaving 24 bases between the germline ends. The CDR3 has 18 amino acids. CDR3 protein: CSASIGNPRELYYNEQFF. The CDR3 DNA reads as TGCAGTGCTAGCATCGGGAATCCCCGGGAACTGTACTACAATGAGCAGTTCTTC.

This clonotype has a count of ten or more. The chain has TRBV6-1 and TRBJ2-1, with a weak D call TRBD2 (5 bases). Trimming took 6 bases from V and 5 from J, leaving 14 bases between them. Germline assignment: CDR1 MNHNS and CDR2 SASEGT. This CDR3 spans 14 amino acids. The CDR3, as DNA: TGTGCCAGCAGCCTCCGGGGTCCACACAATGAGCAGTTCTTC. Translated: CASSLRGPHNEQFF.

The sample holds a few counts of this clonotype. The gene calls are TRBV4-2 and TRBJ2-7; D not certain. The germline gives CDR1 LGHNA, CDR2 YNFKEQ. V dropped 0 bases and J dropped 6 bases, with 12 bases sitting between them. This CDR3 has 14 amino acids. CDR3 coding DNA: TGTGCCAGCAGCCAAGATTATGAACTAATCGAGCAGTACTTC. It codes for CASSQDYELIEQYF.

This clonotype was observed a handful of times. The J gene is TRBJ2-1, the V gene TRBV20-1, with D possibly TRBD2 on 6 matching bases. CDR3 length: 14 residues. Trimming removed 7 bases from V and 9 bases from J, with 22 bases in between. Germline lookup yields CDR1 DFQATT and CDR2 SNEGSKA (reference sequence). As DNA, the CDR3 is TGCAGTGGATACGATACGGAGGGCCTCGGTGAGCAGTTCTTC. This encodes CSGYDTEGLGEQFF.

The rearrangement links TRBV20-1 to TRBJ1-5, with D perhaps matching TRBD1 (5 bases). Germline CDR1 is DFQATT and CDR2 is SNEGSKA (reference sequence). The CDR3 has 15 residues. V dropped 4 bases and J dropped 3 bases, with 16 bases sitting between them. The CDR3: CSATPLGGNNQPQHF. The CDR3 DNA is TGCAGTGCTACCCCGTTGGGGGGGAACAATCAGCCCCAGCATTTT.

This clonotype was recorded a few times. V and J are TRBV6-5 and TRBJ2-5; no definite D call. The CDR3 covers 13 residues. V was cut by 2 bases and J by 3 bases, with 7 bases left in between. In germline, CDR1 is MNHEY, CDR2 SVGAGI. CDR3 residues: CASSYSVKETQYF. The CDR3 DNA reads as TGTGCCAGCAGTTACAGCGTGAAAGAGACCCAGTACTTC.

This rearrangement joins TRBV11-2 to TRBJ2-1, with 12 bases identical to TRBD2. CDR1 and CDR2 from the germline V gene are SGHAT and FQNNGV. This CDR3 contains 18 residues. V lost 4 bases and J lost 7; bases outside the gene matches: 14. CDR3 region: CASSSTYLAGGPRNEQFF. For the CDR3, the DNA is TGTGCCAGCAGCTCCACGTATCTAGCGGGAGGGCCTAGGAATGAGCAGTTCTTC.

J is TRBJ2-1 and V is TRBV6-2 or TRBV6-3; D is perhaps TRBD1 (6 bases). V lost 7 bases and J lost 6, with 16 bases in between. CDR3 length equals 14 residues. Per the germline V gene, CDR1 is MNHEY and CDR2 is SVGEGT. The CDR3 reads CASTKGTSLNEQFF. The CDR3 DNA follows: TGTGCCAGCACCAAAGGGACATCCCTCAATGAGCAGTTCTTC.

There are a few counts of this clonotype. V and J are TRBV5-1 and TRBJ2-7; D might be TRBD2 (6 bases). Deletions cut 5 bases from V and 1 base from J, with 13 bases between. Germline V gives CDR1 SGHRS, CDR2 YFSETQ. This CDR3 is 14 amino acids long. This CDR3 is CASRASEGSYEQYF. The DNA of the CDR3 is TGCGCCAGCAGGGCTAGCGAGGGGTCCTACGAGCAGTACTTC.

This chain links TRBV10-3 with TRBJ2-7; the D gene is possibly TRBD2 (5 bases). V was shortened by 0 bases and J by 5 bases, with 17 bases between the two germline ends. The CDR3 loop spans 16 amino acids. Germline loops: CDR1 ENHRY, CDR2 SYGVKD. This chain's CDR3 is CAISESMVGLANEQYF. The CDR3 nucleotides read TGTGCCATCAGTGAGTCGATGGTAGGGCTAGCCAACGAGCAGTACTTC.

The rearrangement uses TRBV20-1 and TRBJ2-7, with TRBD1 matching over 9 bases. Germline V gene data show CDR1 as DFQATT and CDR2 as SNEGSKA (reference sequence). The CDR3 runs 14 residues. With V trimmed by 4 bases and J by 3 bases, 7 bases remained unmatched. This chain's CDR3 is CSAMWDRASYEQYF. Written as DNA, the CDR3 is TGCAGTGCTATGTGGGACAGGGCCAGCTACGAGCAGTACTTC.

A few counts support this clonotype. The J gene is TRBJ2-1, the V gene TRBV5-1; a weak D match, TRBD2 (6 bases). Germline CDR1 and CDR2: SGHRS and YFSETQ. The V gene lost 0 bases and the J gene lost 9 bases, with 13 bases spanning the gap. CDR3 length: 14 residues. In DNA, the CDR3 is TGCGCCAGCAGCTTGGATGGAGGGAACAGTGAGCAGTTCTTC. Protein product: CASSLDGGNSEQFF.

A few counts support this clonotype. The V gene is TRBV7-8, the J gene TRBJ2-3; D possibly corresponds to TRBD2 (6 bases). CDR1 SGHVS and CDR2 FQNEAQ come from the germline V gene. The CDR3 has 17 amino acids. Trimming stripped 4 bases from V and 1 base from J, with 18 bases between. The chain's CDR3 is CASSSSGGVRGTDTQYF. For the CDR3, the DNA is TGTGCCAGCAGCTCCAGCGGCGGGGTTCGGGGCACAGATACGCAGTATTTT.